The rows below give T cell receptor beta chains drawn from one sample of a study of T cell repertoires in cytomegalovirus infection. Antigens for these TCRs are unknown. TCRdb ran MiXCR on the reads and lists one entry per CDR3 protein. The sample contains 550,000 to 700,000 distinct CDR3 sequences, about 40% of which appear only once. Sequencing used cultured PBMCs, obtained from culture after CMV antigen stimulation. The receptors come from a human donor in good health (CMV status not recorded). Some clones in this sample may be carry-over from other donors' samples. The CDR3 runs from the conserved cysteine through the conserved F or W. The D gene is left open where the match is weak. The size entry is marked missing in some rows and otherwise reads once, few, many or a size class.

v_call: TRBV6-2/TRBV6-3; d_call: -; j_call: TRBJ2-1; clone_size: -; cdr3_nt: TGTGCCAGCGCCCGGGCGGGACAGTACAATGAGCAGTTCTTC; cdr3_aa: CASARAGQYNEQFF
v_call: TRBV11-2; d_call: -; j_call: TRBJ2-7; clone_size: -; cdr3_nt: TGTGCCAGCAGACCGACAGATACTGCCTACGAGCAGTACTTC; cdr3_aa: CASRPTDTAYEQYF
v_call: TRBV4-1; d_call: -; j_call: TRBJ2-3; clone_size: -; cdr3_nt: TGTGCCTCCGCCCTTGGCGACTCGTCGGTAGATACGCAGTATTTT; cdr3_aa: CASALGDSSVDTQYF
v_call: TRBV19; d_call: -; j_call: TRBJ1-2; clone_size: few; cdr3_nt: TGTGCCAGTAGTATAGATTGGACGGACTATGGCTACACCTTC; cdr3_aa: CASSIDWTDYGYTF
v_call: TRBV7-9; d_call: -; j_call: TRBJ2-7; clone_size: few; cdr3_nt: TGTGCCACCGCCGAAATCCTCTCCTACGAGCAGTACTTC; cdr3_aa: CATAEILSYEQYF
v_call: TRBV11-1; d_call: -; j_call: TRBJ2-1; clone_size: -; cdr3_nt: TGTGCCAGCGGGGGCCCCTCCTACAATGAGCAGTTCTTC; cdr3_aa: CASGGPSYNEQFF
v_call: TRBV7-8; d_call: -; j_call: TRBJ2-1; clone_size: few; cdr3_nt: TGTGCCAGCAGCTTCGGACTAAGGAATGAGCAGTTCTTC; cdr3_aa: CASSFGLRNEQFF
v_call: TRBV7-2; d_call: -; j_call: TRBJ2-7; clone_size: -; cdr3_nt: TGTGCCAGCAGCCCCGGGCCCCACCCCTACGAGCAGTACTTC; cdr3_aa: CASSPGPHPYEQYF
v_call: TRBV7-2; d_call: TRBD2; j_call: TRBJ2-7; clone_size: -; cdr3_nt: TGTGCCAGCAGCTTAGTGGGACTAGCGCTCTACGAGCAGTACTTC; cdr3_aa: CASSLVGLALYEQYF
v_call: TRBV7-2; d_call: TRBD1; j_call: TRBJ1-1; clone_size: few; cdr3_nt: TGTGCCAGCAGCCCGGACAGGGAGAACACTGAAGCTTTCTTT; cdr3_aa: CASSPDRENTEAFF
v_call: TRBV7-2; d_call: TRBD1; j_call: TRBJ2-7; clone_size: -; cdr3_nt: TGTGCCAGCAGGACGGACAGGCACTCCTACGAGCAGTACTTC; cdr3_aa: CASRTDRHSYEQYF
v_call: TRBV27; d_call: -; j_call: TRBJ1-2; clone_size: few; cdr3_nt: TGTGCCAGCAGTTTATTCTTTTCAGCGGGGGATTTGGGCTACACCTTC; cdr3_aa: CASSLFFSAGDLGYTF
v_call: TRBV7-6; d_call: -; j_call: TRBJ1-4; clone_size: -; cdr3_nt: TGTGCCAGCAGCTTAGAAGGGGCCTTGGGGGAAAAACTGTTTTTT; cdr3_aa: CASSLEGALGEKLFF
v_call: TRBV7-2; d_call: TRBD1; j_call: TRBJ1-2; clone_size: -; cdr3_nt: TGTGCCAGCAGCTCCCCCTCCGGGACAGGGCACTATGGCTACACCTTC; cdr3_aa: CASSSPSGTGHYGYTF
v_call: TRBV6-2/TRBV6-3; d_call: TRBD2; j_call: TRBJ2-7; clone_size: few; cdr3_nt: TGTGCCAGCATAGGAGGTAGCGGGACCTACGAGCAGTACTTC; cdr3_aa: CASIGGSGTYEQYF
v_call: TRBV7-8; d_call: -; j_call: TRBJ1-6; clone_size: -; cdr3_nt: TGTGCCAGCAGCTTTGTGGGGGGCTATAATTCACCCCTCCACTTT; cdr3_aa: CASSFVGGYNSPLHF
v_call: TRBV19; d_call: -; j_call: TRBJ2-1; clone_size: -; cdr3_nt: TGTGCCAGTAGTAAAACGGGAGCCAATTGGGGCAATGAGCAGTTCTTC; cdr3_aa: CASSKTGANWGNEQFF
v_call: TRBV7-9; d_call: -; j_call: TRBJ1-5; clone_size: few; cdr3_nt: TGTGCCAGCAGCTATTCAGGGGAAGGTCAGCCCCAGCATTTT; cdr3_aa: CASSYSGEGQPQHF
v_call: TRBV4-1; d_call: -; j_call: TRBJ1-5; clone_size: once; cdr3_nt: TGCGCCAGCAGCCAAGATGGACAGTGGCATCAGCCCCAGCATTTT; cdr3_aa: CASSQDGQWHQPQHF
v_call: TRBV6-6; d_call: -; j_call: TRBJ2-1; clone_size: once; cdr3_nt: TGTGCCTCCACCGGGACTTACCCCAATGAGCAGTTCTTC; cdr3_aa: CASTGTYPNEQFF
v_call: TRBV7-8; d_call: TRBD2; j_call: TRBJ2-3; clone_size: many; cdr3_nt: TGTGCCAGCAGCCGACGCGGGGGGGATACGCAGTATTTT; cdr3_aa: CASSRRGGDTQYF
v_call: TRBV7-2; d_call: -; j_call: TRBJ1-5; clone_size: -; cdr3_nt: TGTGCCAGCGGGGGAGGGAGCAATCAGCCCCAGCATTTT; cdr3_aa: CASGGGSNQPQHF
v_call: TRBV27; d_call: TRBD2; j_call: TRBJ2-1; clone_size: many; cdr3_nt: TGTGCCAGCAGTTTGCGAGGCTTCAGCGGGAGTTGGCACGATGAGCAGTTCTTC; cdr3_aa: CASSLRGFSGSWHDEQFF
v_call: TRBV27; d_call: -; j_call: TRBJ2-7; clone_size: few; cdr3_nt: TGTGCCAGCAGTCCCTGGGGACCATTCCACGAGCAGTACTTC; cdr3_aa: CASSPWGPFHEQYF
v_call: TRBV2; d_call: -; j_call: TRBJ2-4; clone_size: -; cdr3_nt: TGTGCCAGCGCCATGGGGGCCCCAGGGAACATTCAGTACTTC; cdr3_aa: CASAMGAPGNIQYF
v_call: TRBV27; d_call: -; j_call: TRBJ2-3; clone_size: -; cdr3_nt: TGTGCCAGCACCCGGGACGGCTACACAGATACGCAGTATTTT; cdr3_aa: CASTRDGYTDTQYF
v_call: TRBV7-8; d_call: TRBD2; j_call: TRBJ2-2; clone_size: -; cdr3_nt: TGTGCCAGCAGCGTTAGCGGGGCACACGGGGAGCTGTTTTTT; cdr3_aa: CASSVSGAHGELFF
v_call: TRBV7-2; d_call: -; j_call: TRBJ2-1; clone_size: -; cdr3_nt: TGTGCCAGCAACCCGCCCAACTTCGACGGAGGCAATGAGCAGTTCTTC; cdr3_aa: CASNPPNFDGGNEQFF
v_call: TRBV6-9; d_call: -; j_call: TRBJ1-5; clone_size: -; cdr3_nt: TGTGCCAGCAGTCCCAGGACAGCCAATCAGCCCCAGCATTTT; cdr3_aa: CASSPRTANQPQHF
v_call: TRBV5-1; d_call: TRBD1; j_call: TRBJ2-7; clone_size: few; cdr3_nt: TGCGCCACCTCGTTCAGGACAGGGACCGAGCAGTACTTC; cdr3_aa: CATSFRTGTEQYF
v_call: TRBV12-3/TRBV12-4; d_call: TRBD1; j_call: TRBJ1-2; clone_size: -; cdr3_nt: TGTGCCAGCAGTGACAGGGGTCCAAGGTCTAACTATGGCTACACCTTC; cdr3_aa: CASSDRGPRSNYGYTF
v_call: TRBV7-9; d_call: -; j_call: TRBJ1-2; clone_size: few; cdr3_nt: TGTGCCAGCAGCTTAGCCTATCTTGACAGAGTTTATGGCTACACCTTC; cdr3_aa: CASSLAYLDRVYGYTF
v_call: TRBV29-1; d_call: -; j_call: TRBJ1-1; clone_size: -; cdr3_nt: TGCAGCGTTGACCCTAGACAGGCCGGACCTGAAGCTTTCTTT; cdr3_aa: CSVDPRQAGPEAFF
v_call: TRBV25-1; d_call: -; j_call: TRBJ2-3; clone_size: few; cdr3_nt: TGTGCCAGCAGTGAATTAGGTACCGGCACAGATACGCAGTATTTT; cdr3_aa: CASSELGTGTDTQYF
v_call: TRBV7-6; d_call: TRBD1; j_call: TRBJ2-7; clone_size: few; cdr3_nt: TGTGCCAGCAGCTTAGTGCCCGGGACAGGCTCCTACGAGCAGTACTTC; cdr3_aa: CASSLVPGTGSYEQYF
v_call: TRBV11-2; d_call: TRBD2; j_call: TRBJ2-7; clone_size: -; cdr3_nt: TGTGCCAGCAGGGGTGCGACTAGCGGGGCACACGAGCAGTACTTC; cdr3_aa: CASRGATSGAHEQYF
v_call: TRBV12-3/TRBV12-4; d_call: -; j_call: TRBJ1-2; clone_size: few; cdr3_nt: TGTGCCAGCAGTTTAGCATCCGTCTTCTATGGCTACACCTTC; cdr3_aa: CASSLASVFYGYTF
v_call: TRBV6-2/TRBV6-3; d_call: -; j_call: TRBJ1-1; clone_size: -; cdr3_nt: TGTGCCAGCAGTTACCCAATCGGGGTTCTTGCTGAAGCTTTCTTT; cdr3_aa: CASSYPIGVLAEAFF
v_call: TRBV7-2; d_call: -; j_call: TRBJ1-1; clone_size: few; cdr3_nt: TGTGCCAGCAGCTTAATGAGGGGGGGCACTGAAGCTTTCTTT; cdr3_aa: CASSLMRGGTEAFF
v_call: TRBV5-5; d_call: -; j_call: TRBJ2-7; clone_size: -; cdr3_nt: TGTGCCAGCAGCTTGAAACTTACGGCAGTGATCTCCTACGAGCAGTACTTC; cdr3_aa: CASSLKLTAVISYEQYF